These 28 T cell receptor beta chains were sequenced from one sample in a study of tumor-infiltrating lymphocytes in primary liver carcinoma. RNA and DNA were co-extracted from 20-30 mg of unsorted bulk tissue. With around 490 ng total RNA as template and a constant-region primer, TCR beta cDNA was made. ARM-PCR was slightly modified, and three nested multiplex PCR rounds with it gave rise to the TCR beta libraries. Rounds one and two of PCR, each of roughly 10 cycles, were primed with TRBV1-TRBV30 forward primers and a C-beta reverse primer. TCRdb used MiXCR to reprocess the multiplex PCR reads, holding one entry per CDR3 protein. The sample includes 90,000 to 100,000 distinct CDR3 sequences, 55% to 70% of them seen just once. Source material: liver tumor tissue from sampling region 5. Subset described: tumor region T5, tumor centre. These receptors were obtained from an older woman with primary liver carcinoma and hepatitis B virus infection.

Points on this clonotype: An end of the junction does not agree with germline; a read error may underlie this. This chain joins TRBV4-2 and TRBJ2-3; TRBD1 or TRBD2 may be the D gene (6 bases each). CDR1 LGHNA and CDR2 YNFKEQ come from the germline V gene. CDR3 length equals 15 residues. The CDR3 loop is CVSSQGGLAEGTQYF. In DNA, the CDR3 is TGTGTCAGCAGCCAAGGGGGACTGGCCGAAGGTACGCAGTATTTT.

The chain is built from TRBV6-5 and TRBJ2-7, with D unclear. The germline V gene encodes CDR1 MNHEY and CDR2 SVGAGI. Trimming left V 5 bases short and J 3 bases short, with 11 bases between. The CDR3 runs to 13 residues. Written as DNA, the CDR3 is TGTGCCAGCAGTCAGGATAACGGCTACGAGCAGTACTTC. This gives the protein CASSQDNGYEQYF.

About this clonotype: Germline is not matched at one junction end, which may reflect a read error. The genes are TRBV6-1 and TRBJ2-2; D unclear. CDR1 and CDR2 from the germline V gene are MNHNS and SASEGT. The CDR3 loop spans 14 amino acids. The chain's CDR3 is CASSIGGSTWELFF. The CDR3 DNA sequence: TGTGCCAGCAGTATAGGCGGTAGCACCTGGGAGCTGTTTTTT.

This clonotype was seen only a few times. V is TRBV28 and J is TRBJ2-7, with a tentative D call TRBD2 (6 bases). Trimming took off 10 bases at V and 6 bases at J, with 19 bases between the two ends. Germline V lookup: CDR1 MDHEN, CDR2 SYDVKM. The CDR3 sequence is 13 residues long. This CDR3 reads CATTSRLVGEQYF. DNA for the CDR3: TGTGCCACCACTAGCCGTCTGGTCGGCGAGCAGTACTTC. The entire variable domain, with the rest obtained from reference TRBV28 and TRBJ2-7, is as follows: DVKVTQSSRYLVKRTGEKVFLECVQDMDHENMFWYRQDPGLGLRLIYFSYDVKMKEKGDIPEGYSVSREKKERFSLILESASTNQTSMYLCATTSRLVGEQYFGPGTRLTVT.

Ten or more counts support this clonotype. The J gene is TRBJ2-5, the V gene TRBV5-1; D is possibly TRBD1 or TRBD2 (8 bases each). Germline values: CDR1 SGHRS, CDR2 YFSETQ. Trimming took 4 bases from V and 4 from J, leaving 20 bases between them. CDR3 length equals 16 residues. The CDR3 nucleotides are TGCGCCAGCAGCGGAGCAGGGGGCGCGGGAGGAGAGACCCAGTACTTC. Translation: CASSGAGGAGGETQYF.

This clonotype is a singleton in its sample. Since no conserved phenylalanine or tryptophan closes the CDR3, a read error is the likely cause. V usage is TRBV20-1 and J usage is TRBJ2-7, with 8 bases matching TRBD1. The germline gives CDR1 DFQATT, CDR2 SNEGSKA (reference sequence). CDR3 length: 13 amino acids. V lost 6 bases and J lost 6; bases outside the gene matches: 10. The CDR3 spells CSAQTPGGGEQYL. CDR3 DNA sequence: TGCAGTGCCCAAACCCCAGGGGGCGGCGAGCAGTACCTC.

This clonotype appeared a few times. V usage is TRBV19 and J usage is TRBJ1-1, with 7 bases fitting TRBD1. This CDR3 comprises 15 residues. The germline V gene encodes CDR1 LNHDA and CDR2 SQIVND (reference sequence). V gave up 7 bases and J gave up 2 bases; unmatched junction bases: 10. CDR3 in DNA: TGTGCCAGTACCGGACCGGGACAGCTAAACACTGAAGCTTTCTTT. Its protein is CASTGPGQLNTEAFF.

As regards this clonotype: Possible read error: a much larger clone is one base away. In nucleotides, the CDR3 is TGCGCCAGCAAAGGCGGGAGGGCCGAGGATGAGCAGTTCTTC. Translation gives CASKGGRAEDEQFF. The V and J genes are TRBV5-1 and TRBJ2-1; 9 bases are a match to TRBD2. V lost 6 bases to trimming and J lost 8 bases; unmatched junction nucleotides: 9. This CDR3 is 14 amino acids long. Germline V gene lookup returns CDR1 SGHRS and CDR2 YFSETQ.

As concerns this clonotype: A junction end diverges from the germline sequence, so it may reflect a read error. This chain links TRBV7-3 with TRBJ1-2, with 8 bases that match TRBD1. The CDR3 is 13 residues long. The V gene's germline CDR1 is SGHTA and CDR2 FQGTGA. The CDR3 DNA is TGTGCCTGCAGTCCCGGACAGGGATTCGGCTACACCTTC. Translated, it gives CACSPGQGFGYTF. Full variable domain (remainder filled in from reference TRBV7-3 and TRBJ1-2): GAGVSQTPSNKVTEKGKYVELRCDPISGHTALYWYRQSLGQGPEFLIYFQGTGAADDSGLPNDRFFAVRPEGSVSTLKIQRTERGDSAVYLCACSPGQGFGYTFGSGTRLTVV.

CDR3: CSVEGGTEDQETQYF. CDR3 nucleotides: TGCAGTGTAGAAGGGGGGACAGAGGACCAAGAGACCCAGTACTTC. V is TRBV29-1 and J is TRBJ2-5; D is possibly TRBD1 (7 bases). CDR1 SQVTM and CDR2 ANQGSEA come from the germline V gene. The CDR3 has 15 residues.

On this clonotype itself: With a much larger clone just one base away, this may be a read error. The genes are TRBV5-1 and TRBJ1-5, with unresolved D. Trimming removed 3 bases from V and 5 bases from J, with 9 bases in between. The CDR3 is 13 amino acids. Germline loops: CDR1 SGHRS, CDR2 YFSETQ. CDR3 loop: CASSSGPDQPQHF. CDR3 bases: TGCGCCAGCAGCTCGGGCCCGGATCAGCCCCAGCATTTT.

The J gene is TRBJ2-4, the V gene TRBV5-4; 7 nucleotides match TRBD2. The CDR3 has 15 amino acids. The V gene end was trimmed by 3 bases and the J gene end by 4 bases; junction bases not matched to a gene: 7. The germline CDR1 and CDR2 sequences are SGHNT and YYREEE (reference sequence). The CDR3 nucleotides read TGTGCCAGCAGCTGTGCGGGAGACAAGAAAAACATTCAGTACTTC. It encodes CASSCAGDKKNIQYF.

The V and J genes are TRBV11-2 and TRBJ2-7; unclear D gene. V lost 0 bases and J lost 6, with 15 bases in between. Germline V gives CDR1 SGHAT, CDR2 FQNNGV. The CDR3 is made up of 15 amino acids. In nucleotides, the CDR3 is TGTGCCAGCAGCTTAGACACGGCCCATACGTCCGAGCAGTACTTC. It is translated as CASSLDTAHTSEQYF.

Points on this clonotype: This is likely a read error, given that the CDR3 carries no conserved phenylalanine or tryptophan at its end. The DNA is left out, because the CDR3 cannot be placed on it with certainty; the CDR3 is given as TCRdb lists it. This chain joins TRBV11-2 and TRBJ2-7; TRBD2 is the table's D call, not checked against the DNA. Germline CDR1 SGHAT, CDR2 FQNNGV. The CDR3 is 12 amino acids in total, end residues counted. CDR3 residues: CTSSSGLAGVSL.

V and J are TRBV29-1 and TRBJ2-1, with 9 bases that match TRBD1. The length of the CDR3 is 14 residues. V gave up 7 bases and J gave up 2 bases; unmatched junction bases: 6. Germline CDR1 SQVTM, CDR2 ANQGSEA. The CDR3 reads CSGMTGGPYNEQFF. As DNA, the CDR3 is TGCAGCGGTATGACAGGGGGACCCTACAATGAGCAGTTCTTC.

This chain uses TRBV6-5 with TRBJ2-3, with 9 bases lining up with TRBD2. CDR1 and CDR2 (germline): MNHEY, SVGAGI. The CDR3 has 15 amino acids. CDR3 sequence: CTIRVSSGRGDTQYF. In nucleotides, the CDR3 is TGTACCATACGAGTGAGTAGCGGGAGAGGAGATACGCAGTATTTT.

The V and J genes are TRBV4-2 and TRBJ2-5, with D possibly being TRBD2 (6 bases). The germline V gene encodes CDR1 LGHNA and CDR2 YNFKEQ. This CDR3 is built from 17 residues. V lost 4 bases, J lost 2 bases, and 20 bases lay in between. The CDR3 DNA sequence: TGTGCCAGCAGCCGGGAGGACCGCCTATTGGGACAAGAGACCCAGTACTTC. This encodes CASSREDRLLGQETQYF.

The V call is TRBV28, the J call TRBJ2-7; 7 bases are a match to TRBD2. CDR1 and CDR2 (germline): MDHEN, SYDVKM. The length of the CDR3 is 14 residues. Here the CDR3 reads CASSLSGTSYEQYF. The CDR3, as DNA: TGTGCAAGTAGTTTAAGCGGGACTTCTTACGAGCAGTACTTC.

This clonotype showed up many times. The rearrangement uses TRBV28 and TRBJ2-7, with D tentatively TRBD1 (5 bases). The CDR3 is made up of 15 amino acids. V lost 0 bases, J lost 0 bases, and 9 bases lay in between. Germline loops: CDR1 MDHEN, CDR2 SYDVKM. CDR3 amino acids: CASSLWSGYSYEQYF. As DNA, the CDR3 is TGTGCCAGCAGTTTATGGTCAGGGTACTCCTACGAGCAGTACTTC.

To note about this clonotype: The junction shows a germline mismatch at one end, possibly a read error. The V and J genes are TRBV6-2 or TRBV6-3 and TRBJ2-3; D ambiguous. Germline lookup yields CDR1 MNHEY and CDR2 SVGEGT. This CDR3 comprises 13 residues. CDR3: CASGRFITDTQYF. The DNA for the CDR3 is TGTGCCAGCGGCAGATTTATAACAGATACGCAATATTTT.

About this clonotype: A junction boundary mismatches the germline segment, possibly from a read error. The rearrangement joins TRBV29-1 to TRBJ2-3, with 9 bases that match TRBD2. Germline V lookup: CDR1 SQVTM, CDR2 ANQGSEA. CDR3 length equals 16 residues. The CDR3 coding sequence is TGCAGCCTTGAAGATCGTTATTTGACTAGCGGAGATACGCAGTATTTT. It is translated as CSLEDRYLTSGDTQYF.

This clonotype came up once. This rearrangement joins TRBV29-1 to TRBJ1-2, with D maybe TRBD1 (5 bases). The CDR3 is 13 residues long. In germline, CDR1 is SQVTM, CDR2 ANQGSEA. Trimming cost V 0 bases and J 14 bases, with 19 bases left between them. This chain's CDR3 is CSVEEGEWNGKTF. DNA of the CDR3: TGCAGCGTTGAAGAAGGGGAGTGGAATGGCAAGACCTTC.

This chain joins TRBV18 and TRBJ2-7, with D possibly being TRBD1 (5 bases). This CDR3 has 14 residues. With 6 bases removed from V and 3 bases from J, the gap between germline ends came to 15 bases. Germline CDR1 reads KGHSH; CDR2 reads LQKENI. As DNA, the CDR3 is TGTGCCAGCTCTCCCCAGGGAACCTTCTACGAGCAGTACTTC. Protein sequence: CASSPQGTFYEQYF.

A word on this clonotype: This likely comes from a read error, as the CDR3 has no conserved phenylalanine or tryptophan at its end. It is unclear where the CDR3 begins or ends on the DNA, so no DNA is shown, and the CDR3 is as TCRdb lists it. This rearrangement joins TRBV11-2 to TRBJ1-6; the listed D gene, TRBD1, was not tested against the DNA. The CDR3 spans 15 residues, counting both ends. Germline V CDR1 and CDR2: SGHAT, FQNNGV. This chain's CDR3 is CASSLDLGVNSPLNL.

The sample holds a few counts of this clonotype. The chain has TRBV11-3 and TRBJ1-1; the D gene is possibly TRBD1 (5 bases). Per the germline V gene, CDR1 is SGHNT and CDR2 is YENEEA. This CDR3 comprises 13 residues. Deletions cut 4 bases from V and 8 bases from J, with 14 bases between. CDR3 DNA sequence: TGTGCCAGCAGCTCCAGTGGGGCTAGAGAAGCTTTCTTT. It encodes CASSSSGAREAFF.

With regard to this clonotype: This CDR3 fails to terminate in the conserved phenylalanine or tryptophan, so it likely reflects a read error. This rearrangement joins TRBV6-5 to TRBJ2-1, with D tentatively TRBD1 (6 bases). CDR3 length: 15 residues. Per the germline V gene, CDR1 is MNHEY and CDR2 is SVGAGI. Deletions cut 8 bases from V and 6 bases from J, with 20 bases between. CDR3 residues: CASGPRDKRINEQFL. The CDR3 DNA sequence: TGTGCCAGCGGGCCGAGGGACAAAAGAATCAATGAGCAGTTCCTC.

The CDR3 loop is CASSIVRCEQYF. The CDR3 region has the DNA TGTGCCAGTAGTATAGTGAGGTGCGAGCAGTACTTC. The V and J genes are TRBV19 and TRBJ2-7; D is ambiguous. There are 12 residues in the CDR3. Deletions cut 1 base from V and 6 bases from J, with 7 bases between. Germline CDR1 LNHDA, CDR2 SQIVND (reference sequence).

Note on this clonotype: A junction boundary mismatches the germline segment, possibly from a read error. This chain uses TRBV28 with TRBJ2-5, with 9 bases lining up with TRBD2. The germline V gene encodes CDR1 MDHEN and CDR2 SYDVKM. The CDR3 contains 16 residues. CDR3 nucleotides: TGTGGCAGCAGTCCGAAACTAGCGGGCCTAAAAGAGACCCAGTACTTC. It specifies CGSSPKLAGLKETQYF.